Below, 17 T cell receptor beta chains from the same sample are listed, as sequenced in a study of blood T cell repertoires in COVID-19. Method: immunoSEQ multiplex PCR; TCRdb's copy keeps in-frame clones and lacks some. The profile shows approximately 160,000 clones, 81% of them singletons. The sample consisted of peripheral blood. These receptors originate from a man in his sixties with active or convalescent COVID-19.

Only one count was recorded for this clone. The CDR3 coding sequence is TGTGCCAGTAAACTTGGACATAGAGATGGCTACACCTTC. This codes for CASKLGHRDGYTF. This rearrangement joins TRBV19 to TRBJ1-2; a possible D gene is TRBD1 (5 bases). With 7 bases removed from V and 6 bases from J, the gap between germline ends came to 15 bases. Germline loops: CDR1 LNHDA, CDR2 SQIVND (reference sequence). This CDR3 has 13 residues.

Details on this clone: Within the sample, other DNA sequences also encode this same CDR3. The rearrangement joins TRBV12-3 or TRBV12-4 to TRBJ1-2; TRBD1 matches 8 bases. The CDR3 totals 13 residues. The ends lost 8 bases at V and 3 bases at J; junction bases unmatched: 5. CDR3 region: CASSPGQDYGYTF. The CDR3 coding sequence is TGTGCCAGCTCCCCGGGACAGGACTATGGCTACACCTTC.

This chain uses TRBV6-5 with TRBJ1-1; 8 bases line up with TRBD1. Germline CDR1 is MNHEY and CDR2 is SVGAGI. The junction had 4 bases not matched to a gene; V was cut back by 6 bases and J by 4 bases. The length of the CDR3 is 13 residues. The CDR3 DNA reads TGTGCCAGCAGGACAGGGGTCGGCACTGAAGCTTTCTTT. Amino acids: CASRTGVGTEAFF.

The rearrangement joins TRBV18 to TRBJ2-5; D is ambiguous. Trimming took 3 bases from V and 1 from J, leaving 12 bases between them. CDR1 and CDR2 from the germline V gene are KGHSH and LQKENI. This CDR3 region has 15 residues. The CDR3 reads CASSPARDFQETQYF. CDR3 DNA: TGTGCCAGCTCACCCGCCCGAGACTTCCAAGAGACCCAGTACTTC.

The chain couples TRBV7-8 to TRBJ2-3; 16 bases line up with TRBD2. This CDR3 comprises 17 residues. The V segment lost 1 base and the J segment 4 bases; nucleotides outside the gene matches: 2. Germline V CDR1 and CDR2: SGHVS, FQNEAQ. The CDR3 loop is CASSLVGTSGGADTQYF. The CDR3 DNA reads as TGTGCCAGCAGCTTAGTTGGGACTAGCGGGGGGGCAGATACGCAGTATTTT.

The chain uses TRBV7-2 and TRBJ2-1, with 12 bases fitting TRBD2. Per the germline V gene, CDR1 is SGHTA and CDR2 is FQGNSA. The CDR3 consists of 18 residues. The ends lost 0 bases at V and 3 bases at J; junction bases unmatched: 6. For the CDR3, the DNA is TGTGCCAGCAGCTTAGCCTCGGGACTAGCGGGCTTCTACAATGAGCAGTTCTTC. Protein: CASSLASGLAGFYNEQFF.

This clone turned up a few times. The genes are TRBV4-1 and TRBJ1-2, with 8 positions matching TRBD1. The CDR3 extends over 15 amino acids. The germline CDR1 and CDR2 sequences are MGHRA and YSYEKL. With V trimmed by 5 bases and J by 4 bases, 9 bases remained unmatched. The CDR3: CASSGTGERSYGYTF. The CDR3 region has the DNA TGCGCCAGCAGCGGGACAGGCGAACGTAGCTATGGCTACACCTTC.

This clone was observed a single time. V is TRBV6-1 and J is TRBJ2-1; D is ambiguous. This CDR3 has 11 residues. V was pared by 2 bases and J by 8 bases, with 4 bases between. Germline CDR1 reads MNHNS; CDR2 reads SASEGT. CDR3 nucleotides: TGTGCCAGCAGTGAACCGGATGAGCAGTTCTTC. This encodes CASSEPDEQFF.

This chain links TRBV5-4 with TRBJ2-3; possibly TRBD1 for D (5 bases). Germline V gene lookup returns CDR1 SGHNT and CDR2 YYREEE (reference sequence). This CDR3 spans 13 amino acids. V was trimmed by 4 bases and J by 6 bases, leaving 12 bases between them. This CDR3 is CASSPQDTDTQYF. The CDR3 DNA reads TGTGCCAGCAGCCCGCAGGACACGGATACGCAGTATTTT.

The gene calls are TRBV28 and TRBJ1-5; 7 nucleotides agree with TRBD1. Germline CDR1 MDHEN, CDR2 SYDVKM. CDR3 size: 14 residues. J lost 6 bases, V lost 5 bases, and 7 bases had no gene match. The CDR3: CASSARGAGQPQHF. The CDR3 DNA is TGTGCCAGCAGTGCCAGGGGGGCTGGTCAGCCCCAGCATTTT.

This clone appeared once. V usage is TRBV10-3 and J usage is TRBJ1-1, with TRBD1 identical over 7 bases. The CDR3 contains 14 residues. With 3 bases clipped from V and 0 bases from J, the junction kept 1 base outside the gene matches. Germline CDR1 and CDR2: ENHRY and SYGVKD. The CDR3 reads CAISEQGMNTEAFF. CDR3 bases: TGTGCCATCAGTGAACAGGGGATGAACACTGAAGCTTTCTTT.

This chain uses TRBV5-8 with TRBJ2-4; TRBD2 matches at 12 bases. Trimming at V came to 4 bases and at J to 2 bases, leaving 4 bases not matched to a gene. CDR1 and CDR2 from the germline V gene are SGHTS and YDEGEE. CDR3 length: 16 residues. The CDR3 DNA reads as TGTGCCAGCAGCCCCGGACTAGCGGGGACCAAAAACATTCAGTACTTC. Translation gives CASSPGLAGTKNIQYF.

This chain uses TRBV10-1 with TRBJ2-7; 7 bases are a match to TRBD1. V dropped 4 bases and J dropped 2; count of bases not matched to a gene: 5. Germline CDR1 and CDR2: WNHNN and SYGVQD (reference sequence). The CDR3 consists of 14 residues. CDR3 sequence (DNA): TGCGCCAGCAGTGTAGGTAGGGGGCCCTACGAGCAGTACTTC. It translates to CASSVGRGPYEQYF.

In DNA form, the CDR3 reads TGTGCCAGCAGTTTAGCGGGGCCCCAGTACTTC. It encodes CASSLAGPQYF. V usage is TRBV12-3 or TRBV12-4 and J usage is TRBJ2-5; possibly TRBD1 for D (5 bases). Trimming stripped 0 bases from V and 9 bases from J, with 5 bases between. CDR3 length: 11 amino acids.

The CDR3 spells CASSLVLGLAVPYEQYF. CDR3 nucleotides: TGTGCCAGCAGCTTAGTTCTCGGACTAGCGGTCCCCTACGAGCAGTACTTC. This rearrangement joins TRBV7-2 to TRBJ2-7; 10 bases are a match to TRBD2. Germline-derived CDR1 and CDR2 are SGHTA and FQGNSA. Trimming at V came to 1 base and at J to 2 bases, leaving 8 bases not matched to a gene. This CDR3 region has 17 residues.

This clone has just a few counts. The CDR3, as DNA: TGTGCCAGCAGCATACAGGGAGATCAGCCCCAGCATTTT. This sequence encodes CASSIQGDQPQHF. The gene calls are TRBV5-5 and TRBJ1-5; D perhaps matches TRBD1 (6 bases). Trimming took off 4 bases at V and 5 bases at J, with 10 bases between the two ends. This CDR3 is 13 amino acids long. CDR1 and CDR2 from the germline V gene are SGHKS and YYEKEE (reference sequence).

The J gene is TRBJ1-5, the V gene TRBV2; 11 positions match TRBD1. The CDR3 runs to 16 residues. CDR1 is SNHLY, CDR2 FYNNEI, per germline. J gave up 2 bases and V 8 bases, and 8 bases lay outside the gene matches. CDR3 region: CASPRTGGFGNQPQHF. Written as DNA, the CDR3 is TGTGCCAGCCCTCGGACAGGGGGCTTTGGCAATCAGCCCCAGCATTTT.